The 8 T cell receptor beta chains below all came from one sample that was sequenced in a study of PD-L1 blockade in urothelial cancer. TCRdb's table, derived via immunoSEQ multiplex PCR, lists solely in-frame clones and lacks some. Among fewer than 50,000 clones, roughly 84% were seen once, and the ten largest hold 20% to 25%. Regarding time point: pretreatment peripheral blood. Sequencing was performed on PBMCs, taken around atezolizumab (anti-PD-L1) treatment. Receptors were obtained from a donor aged 40 or over with urothelial cancer.

The V call is TRBV7-2, the J call TRBJ1-3; D is unresolved. The CDR3 is 15 residues long. V was shortened by 1 base and J by 4 bases, with 11 bases between the two germline ends. CDR1 is SGHTA, CDR2 FQGNSA, per germline. This chain's CDR3 is CASSLGAPGGNTIYF. The CDR3 DNA reads TGTGCCAGCAGCTTAGGCGCCCCGGGGGGAAACACCATATATTTT.

The V call is TRBV28, the J call TRBJ1-1; 9 bases are shared with TRBD1. V was pared by 7 bases and J by 9 bases, with 18 bases of the junction left unmatched. The CDR3 is 16 amino acids. In germline, CDR1 is MDHEN, CDR2 SYDVKM. The CDR3 here is CASTSSSAGTGIQAFF. CDR3 bases: TGTGCCAGCACCTCTTCCTCCGCGGGGACAGGGATCCAAGCTTTCTTT.

J is TRBJ1-5 and V is TRBV19, with TRBD1 identical over 7 bases. V lost 10 bases to trimming and J lost 5 bases; unmatched junction nucleotides: 8. Germline V gene sequence: CDR1 LNHDA, CDR2 SQIVND (reference sequence). This CDR3 is built from 13 residues. This CDR3 reads CATRTGLYQPQHF. DNA for the CDR3: TGTGCCACCCGGACAGGCCTTTATCAGCCCCAGCATTTT.

The chain couples TRBV29-1 to TRBJ2-5; 11 bases line up with TRBD1. V was pared by 5 bases and J by 5 bases, with 7 bases of the junction left unmatched. The CDR3 is made up of 14 amino acids. CDR1 is SQVTM, CDR2 ANQGSEA, per germline. The CDR3 bases are TGCAGCGTTTGGACAGGGGGCGGTTGGGAGACCCAGTACTTC. It codes for CSVWTGGGWETQYF.

V usage is TRBV9 and J usage is TRBJ2-7; 7 bases are a match to TRBD1. J gave up 3 bases and V 4 bases, and 10 bases lay outside the gene matches. The CDR3 is 15 residues long. Germline values: CDR1 SGDLS, CDR2 YYNGEE. CDR3 protein: CASSPHDREYYEQYF. Written as DNA, the CDR3 is TGTGCCAGCAGCCCCCACGACAGGGAATACTACGAGCAGTACTTC.

The chain joins TRBV28 to TRBJ1-5; D might be TRBD1 (5 bases). The V gene lost 5 bases and the J gene lost 6 bases, with 17 bases spanning the gap. The CDR3 loop spans 15 amino acids. Germline CDR1 reads MDHEN; CDR2 reads SYDVKM. CDR3 bases: TGTGCCAGCAGTGGGCCCGTCAGGGCGGTTCAGCCCCAGCATTTT. Translated: CASSGPVRAVQPQHF.

The genes are TRBV6-1 and TRBJ1-2; the match to TRBD1 covers 8 bases. CDR1 and CDR2 (germline): MNHNS, SASEGT. Trimming at V came to 6 bases and at J to 3 bases, leaving 9 bases not matched to a gene. This CDR3 is 15 amino acids long. The CDR3 spells CASRTGQGGDYGYTF. The CDR3 DNA reads as TGTGCCAGCAGGACCGGACAGGGTGGGGACTATGGCTACACCTTC.

The chain links TRBV27 to TRBJ2-5; TRBD1 might be the D (6 bases). CDR1 and CDR2 (germline): MNHEY, SMNVEV (reference sequence). The CDR3 spans 14 residues. The V gene lost 5 bases and the J gene lost 0 bases, with 10 bases spanning the gap. Written as DNA, the CDR3 is TGTGCCAGCAGTCCCCGGGACAACCAAGAGACCCAGTACTTC. Protein sequence: CASSPRDNQETQYF.